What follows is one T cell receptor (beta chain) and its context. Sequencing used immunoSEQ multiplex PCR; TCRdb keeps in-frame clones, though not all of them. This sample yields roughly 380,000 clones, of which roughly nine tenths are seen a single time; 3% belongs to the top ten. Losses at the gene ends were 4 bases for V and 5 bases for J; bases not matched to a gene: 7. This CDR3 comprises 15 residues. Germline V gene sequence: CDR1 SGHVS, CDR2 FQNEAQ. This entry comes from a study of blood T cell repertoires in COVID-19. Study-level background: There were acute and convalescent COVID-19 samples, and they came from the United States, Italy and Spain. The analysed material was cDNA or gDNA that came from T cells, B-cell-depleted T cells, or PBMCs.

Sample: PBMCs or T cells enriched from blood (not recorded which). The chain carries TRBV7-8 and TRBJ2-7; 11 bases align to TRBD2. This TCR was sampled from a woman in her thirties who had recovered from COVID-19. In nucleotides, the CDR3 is TGTGCCAGCAGCTCCGTAGCGGGAGGGGGTGACGAGCAGTACTTC. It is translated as CASSSVAGGGDEQYF. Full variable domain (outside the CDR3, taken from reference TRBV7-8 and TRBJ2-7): GAGVSQSPRYKVAKRGQDVALRCDPISGHVSLFWYQQALGQGPEFLTYFQNEAQLDKSGLPSDRFFAERPEGSVSTLKIQRTQQEDSAVYLCASSSVAGGGDEQYFGPGTRLTVT.